A selection of T cell receptor beta chains follows, all from one sample in a study of blood T cells in healthy people across ages. TCRdb analysed the 5' RACE reads with MiXCR anew, one entry per CDR3 protein. The sample has 1.5 million to 2 million distinct CDR3 sequences, 28% seen once. The source material was blood. Every receptor here comes from a woman under 40 in good health. The CDR3 runs from the conserved cysteine through the conserved F or W.

v_call cdr3_aa
TRBV20-1 CSATESGANVLTF
TRBV19 CASQDGPSSYEQYF
TRBV12-3/TRBV12-4 CASSLRSDEAFF
TRBV24-1 CATSEAGTGKETQYF
TRBV15 CATSRGGNEDEKLFF
TRBV28 CASSLEARTQYF
TRBV2 CASTRDTPTDTQYF
TRBV6-5 CASSYEAGGTDTQYF
TRBV2 CASSELLGTDEQYF
TRBV10-1 CASSERSGGSTQYF
TRBV20-1 CSAISTPGVSYEQYF
TRBV2 CASRERRNSNNEQFF
TRBV12-3/TRBV12-4 CASSSKGWISGVSGNTIYF
TRBV5-1 CASRGQGYNEQFF
TRBV5-1 CASSLGTGSYDTQYF
TRBV12-3/TRBV12-4 CASSPRGHTNTEAFF
TRBV6-5 CASSSQKETQYF
TRBV7-8 CASSLAVSRGSSYNEQFF
TRBV6-5 CASSYQPGGVAYNEQFF
TRBV6-5 CASRYQGGDTQYF
TRBV6-6 CASSSQGITEAFF
TRBV10-3 CAISADKTRDRVRYEQYF
TRBV5-1 CASSQPWGDEQFF
TRBV29-1 CSAIRAASSYNEQFF
TRBV5-1 CASSLDGARVSEAFF
TRBV9 CASSVGGVPYEQYF